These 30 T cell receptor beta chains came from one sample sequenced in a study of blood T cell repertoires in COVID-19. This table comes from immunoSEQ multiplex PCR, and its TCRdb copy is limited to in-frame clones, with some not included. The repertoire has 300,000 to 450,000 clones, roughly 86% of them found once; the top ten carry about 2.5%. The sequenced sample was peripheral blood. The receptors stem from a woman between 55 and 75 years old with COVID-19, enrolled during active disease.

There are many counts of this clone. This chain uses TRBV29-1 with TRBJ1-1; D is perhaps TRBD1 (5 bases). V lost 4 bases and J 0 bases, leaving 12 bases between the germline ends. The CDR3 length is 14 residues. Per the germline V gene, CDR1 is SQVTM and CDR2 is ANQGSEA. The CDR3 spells CSVAGNRMNTEAFF. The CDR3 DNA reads TGCAGCGTTGCCGGCAACAGGATGAACACTGAAGCTTTCTTT.

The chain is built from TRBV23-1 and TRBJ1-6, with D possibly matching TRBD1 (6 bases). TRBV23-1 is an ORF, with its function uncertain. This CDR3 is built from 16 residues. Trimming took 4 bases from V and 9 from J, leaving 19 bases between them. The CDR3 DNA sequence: TGCGCCAGCAGTCCTCCGGGTTCGACAGGTATTTCACCCCTCCACTTT. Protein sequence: CASSPPGSTGISPLHF.

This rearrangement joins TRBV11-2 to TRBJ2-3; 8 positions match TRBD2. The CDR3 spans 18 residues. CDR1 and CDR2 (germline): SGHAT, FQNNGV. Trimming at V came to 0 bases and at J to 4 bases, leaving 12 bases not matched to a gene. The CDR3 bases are TGTGCCAGCAGCTTAGATCATCGGCTAGCCGGGGGGGCAGATACGCAGTATTTT. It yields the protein CASSLDHRLAGGADTQYF.

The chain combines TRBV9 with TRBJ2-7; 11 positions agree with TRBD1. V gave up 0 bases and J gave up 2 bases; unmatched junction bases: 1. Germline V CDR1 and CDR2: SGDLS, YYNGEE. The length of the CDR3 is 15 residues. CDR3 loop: CASSVEGQGAYEQYF. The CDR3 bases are TGTGCCAGCAGCGTAGAGGGACAGGGGGCCTACGAGCAGTACTTC.

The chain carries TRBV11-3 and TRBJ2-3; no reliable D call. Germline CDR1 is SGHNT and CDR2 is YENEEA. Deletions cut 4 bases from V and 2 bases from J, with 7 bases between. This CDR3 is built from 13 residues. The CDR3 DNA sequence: TGTGCCAGCAGCTCCCCAAACACAGATACGCAGTATTTT. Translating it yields CASSSPNTDTQYF.

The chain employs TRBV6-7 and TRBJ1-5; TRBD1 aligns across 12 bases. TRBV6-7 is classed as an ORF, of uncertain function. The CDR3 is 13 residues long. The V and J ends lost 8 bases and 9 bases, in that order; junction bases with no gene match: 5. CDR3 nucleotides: TGTGCCAGCTCCGGGGACAGGGGGCTGCCCCAGCATTTT. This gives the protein CASSGDRGLPQHF.

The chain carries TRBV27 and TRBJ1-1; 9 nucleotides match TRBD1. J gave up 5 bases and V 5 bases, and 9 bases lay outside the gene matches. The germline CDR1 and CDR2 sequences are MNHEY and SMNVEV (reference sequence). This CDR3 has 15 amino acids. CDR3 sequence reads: CASSPTGGAGTEAFF. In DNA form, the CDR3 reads TGTGCCAGCAGTCCCACAGGGGGCGCGGGTACTGAAGCTTTCTTT.

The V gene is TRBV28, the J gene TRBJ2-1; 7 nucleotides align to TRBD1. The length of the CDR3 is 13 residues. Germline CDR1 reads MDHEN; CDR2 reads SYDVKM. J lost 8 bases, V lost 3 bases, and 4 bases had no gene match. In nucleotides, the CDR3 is TGTGCCAGCAGTTTTACAGGGGTTTATGAGCAGTTCTTC. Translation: CASSFTGVYEQFF.

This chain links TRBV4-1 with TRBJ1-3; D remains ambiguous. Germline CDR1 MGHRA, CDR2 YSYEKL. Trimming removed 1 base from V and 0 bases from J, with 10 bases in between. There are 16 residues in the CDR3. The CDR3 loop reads CASSQGSYDSGNTIYF. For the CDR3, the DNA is TGCGCCAGCAGCCAAGGTTCCTACGACTCTGGAAACACCATATATTTT.

CDR3 sequence: CASSLNQVNPRTGENTEAFF. For the CDR3, the DNA is TGCGCCAGCAGCCTGAACCAGGTGAACCCTCGGACAGGGGAGAACACTGAAGCTTTCTTT. The chain uses TRBV5-1 and TRBJ1-1; TRBD1 matches 9 bases. Germline V lookup: CDR1 SGHRS, CDR2 YFSETQ. With V trimmed by 4 bases and J by 1 base, 20 bases remained unmatched. The CDR3 is 20 amino acids.

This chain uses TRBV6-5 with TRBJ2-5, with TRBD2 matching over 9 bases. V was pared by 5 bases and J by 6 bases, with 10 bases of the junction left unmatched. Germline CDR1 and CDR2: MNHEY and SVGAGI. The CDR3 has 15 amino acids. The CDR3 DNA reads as TGTGCCAGCAGTCAACGCACTAGCGGGTTGAAGACCCAGTACTTC. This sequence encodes CASSQRTSGLKTQYF.

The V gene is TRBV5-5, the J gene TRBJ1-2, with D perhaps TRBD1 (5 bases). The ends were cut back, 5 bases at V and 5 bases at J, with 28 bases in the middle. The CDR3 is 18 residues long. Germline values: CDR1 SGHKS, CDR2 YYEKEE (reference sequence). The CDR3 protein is CASSASGDLHALPYGYTF. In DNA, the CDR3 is TGTGCCAGCAGTGCGTCGGGGGACTTACACGCGTTGCCTTATGGCTACACCTTC.

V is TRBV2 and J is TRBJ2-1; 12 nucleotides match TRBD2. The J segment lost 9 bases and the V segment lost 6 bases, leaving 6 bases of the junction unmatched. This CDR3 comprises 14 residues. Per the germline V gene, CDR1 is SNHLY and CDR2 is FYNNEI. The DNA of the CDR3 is TGTGCCAGCAGCTCGCTAGCGGGGGGGCCTGAGCAGTTCTTC. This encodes CASSSLAGGPEQFF.

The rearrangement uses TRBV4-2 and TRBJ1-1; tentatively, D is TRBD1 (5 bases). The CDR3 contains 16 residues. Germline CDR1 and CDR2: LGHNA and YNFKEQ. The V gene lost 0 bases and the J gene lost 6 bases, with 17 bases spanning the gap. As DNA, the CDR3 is TGTGCCAGCAGCCAAGACCGGGGAAACGGGGGATCTGAAGCTTTCTTT. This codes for CASSQDRGNGGSEAFF.

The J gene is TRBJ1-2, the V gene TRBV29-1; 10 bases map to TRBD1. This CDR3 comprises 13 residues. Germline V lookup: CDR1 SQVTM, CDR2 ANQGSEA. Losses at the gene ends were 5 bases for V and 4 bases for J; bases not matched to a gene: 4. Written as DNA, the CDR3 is TGCAGCGTTACCAGGACAGGGGGCTATGGCTACACCTTC. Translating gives CSVTRTGGYGYTF. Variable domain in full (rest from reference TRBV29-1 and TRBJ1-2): SAVISQKPSRDICQRGTSLTIQCQVDSQVTMMFWYRQQPGQSLTLIATANQGSEATYESGFVIDKFPISRPNLTFSTLTVSNMSPEDSSIYLCSVTRTGGYGYTFGSGTRLTVV.

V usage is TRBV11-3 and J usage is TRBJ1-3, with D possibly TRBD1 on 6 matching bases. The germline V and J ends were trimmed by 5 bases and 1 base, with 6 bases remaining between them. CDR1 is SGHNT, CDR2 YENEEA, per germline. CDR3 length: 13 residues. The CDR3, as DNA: TGTGCCAGCAGCAGGGGGTCTGGAAACACCATATATTTT. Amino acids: CASSRGSGNTIYF.

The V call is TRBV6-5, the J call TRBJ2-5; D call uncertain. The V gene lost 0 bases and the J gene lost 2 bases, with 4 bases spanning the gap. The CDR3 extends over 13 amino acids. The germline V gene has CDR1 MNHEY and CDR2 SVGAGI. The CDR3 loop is CASSYSSQETQYF. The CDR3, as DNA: TGTGCCAGCAGTTACTCCAGTCAAGAGACCCAGTACTTC.

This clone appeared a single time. For the CDR3, the DNA is TGTGCCAGCAGTGTCCGTTTTAACTATGGCTACACCTTC. Its protein is CASSVRFNYGYTF. The V call is TRBV2, the J call TRBJ1-2; no reliable D call. Germline V CDR1 and CDR2: SNHLY, FYNNEI. CDR3 length equals 13 residues. V was cut by 4 bases and J by 1 base, with 7 bases left in between.

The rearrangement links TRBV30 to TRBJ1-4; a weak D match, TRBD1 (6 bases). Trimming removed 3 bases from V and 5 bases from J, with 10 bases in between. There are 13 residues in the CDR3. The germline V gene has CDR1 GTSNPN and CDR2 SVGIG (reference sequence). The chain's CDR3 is CAWSGQSNEKLFF. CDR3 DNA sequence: TGTGCCTGGAGCGGACAGTCGAATGAAAAACTGTTTTTT.

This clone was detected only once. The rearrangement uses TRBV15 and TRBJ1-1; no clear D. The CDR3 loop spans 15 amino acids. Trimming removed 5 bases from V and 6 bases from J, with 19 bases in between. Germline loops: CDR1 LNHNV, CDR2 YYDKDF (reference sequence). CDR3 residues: CATSRGGLNKAEAFF. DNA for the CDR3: TGTGCCACCAGCCGGGGAGGGCTGAACAAGGCTGAAGCTTTCTTT.

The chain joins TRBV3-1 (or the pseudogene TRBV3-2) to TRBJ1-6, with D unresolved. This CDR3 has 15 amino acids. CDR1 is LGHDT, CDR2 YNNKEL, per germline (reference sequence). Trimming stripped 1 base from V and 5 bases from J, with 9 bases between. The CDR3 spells CASSQGRQDNSPLHF. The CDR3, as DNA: TGTGCCAGCAGCCAAGGTCGGCAGGATAATTCACCCCTCCACTTT.

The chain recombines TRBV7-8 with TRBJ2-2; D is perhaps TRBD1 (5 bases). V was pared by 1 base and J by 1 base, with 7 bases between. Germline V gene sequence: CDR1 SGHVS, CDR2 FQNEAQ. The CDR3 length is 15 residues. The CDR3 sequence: CASSLDRMNTGELFF. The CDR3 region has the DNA TGTGCCAGCAGCTTAGACAGGATGAACACCGGGGAGCTGTTTTTT.

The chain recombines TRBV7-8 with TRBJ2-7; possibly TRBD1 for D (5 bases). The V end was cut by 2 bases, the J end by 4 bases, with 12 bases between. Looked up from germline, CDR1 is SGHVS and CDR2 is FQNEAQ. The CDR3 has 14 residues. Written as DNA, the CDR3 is TGTGCCAGCAGCTTATTCGGGCAGGGTTACGAGCAGTACTTC. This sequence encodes CASSLFGQGYEQYF.

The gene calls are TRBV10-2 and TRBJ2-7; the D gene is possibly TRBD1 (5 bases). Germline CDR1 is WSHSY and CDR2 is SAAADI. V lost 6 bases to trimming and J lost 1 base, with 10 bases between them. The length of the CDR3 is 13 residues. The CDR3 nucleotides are TGCGCCAGCAGGAAGGGGCTGTCCTACGAGCAGTACTTC. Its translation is CASRKGLSYEQYF.

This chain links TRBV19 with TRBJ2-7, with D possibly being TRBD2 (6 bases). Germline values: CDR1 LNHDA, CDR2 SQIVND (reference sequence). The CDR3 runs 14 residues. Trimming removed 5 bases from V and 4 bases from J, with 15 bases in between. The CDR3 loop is CASSSPGGGYEQYF. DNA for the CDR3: TGTGCCAGTAGTTCGCCCGGGGGAGGATACGAGCAGTACTTC.

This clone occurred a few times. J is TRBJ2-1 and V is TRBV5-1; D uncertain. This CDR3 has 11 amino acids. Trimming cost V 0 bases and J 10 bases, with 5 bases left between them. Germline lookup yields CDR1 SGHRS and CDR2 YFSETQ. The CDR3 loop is CASSLAQEQFF. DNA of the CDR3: TGCGCCAGCAGCTTGGCCCAGGAGCAGTTCTTC.

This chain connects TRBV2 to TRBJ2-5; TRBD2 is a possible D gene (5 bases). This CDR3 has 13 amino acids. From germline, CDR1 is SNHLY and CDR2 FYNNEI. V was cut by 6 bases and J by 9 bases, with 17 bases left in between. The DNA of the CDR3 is TGTGCCAGCAGCGCAGAGGGCCCCGAGGCCCAGTACTTC. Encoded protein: CASSAEGPEAQYF.

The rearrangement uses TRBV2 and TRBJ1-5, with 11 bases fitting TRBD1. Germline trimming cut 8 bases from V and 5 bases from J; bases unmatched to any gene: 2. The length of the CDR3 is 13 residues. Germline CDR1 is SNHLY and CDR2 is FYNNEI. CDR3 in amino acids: CASGQGADQPQHF. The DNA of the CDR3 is TGTGCCAGCGGACAGGGGGCCGATCAGCCCCAGCATTTT.

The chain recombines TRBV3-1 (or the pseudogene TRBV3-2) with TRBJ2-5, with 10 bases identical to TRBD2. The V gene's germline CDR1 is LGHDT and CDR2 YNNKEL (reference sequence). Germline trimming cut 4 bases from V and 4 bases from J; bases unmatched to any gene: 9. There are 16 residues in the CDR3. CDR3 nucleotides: TGTGCCAGCAGCCTATCACCAGCGGGGGGGCTAGAGACCCAGTACTTC. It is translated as CASSLSPAGGLETQYF.

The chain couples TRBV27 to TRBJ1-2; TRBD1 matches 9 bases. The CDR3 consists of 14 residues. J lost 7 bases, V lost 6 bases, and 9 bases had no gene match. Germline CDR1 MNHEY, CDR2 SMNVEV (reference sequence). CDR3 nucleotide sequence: TGTGCCAGCAGCCGTGAACAGGGGGCAAGTGGCTACACCTTC. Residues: CASSREQGASGYTF.